A selection of T cell receptor beta chains follows, all from one sample in a study of blood T cell repertoires in COVID-19. The repertoire was sequenced with immunoSEQ multiplex PCR; TCRdb's copy has only in-frame clones and lacks some. The sample records approximately 64,000 clones, roughly 88% being singletons. Sequencing was performed on peripheral blood. The receptor set was obtained from a woman aged 55-75 years with COVID-19, enrolled during active disease. CDR3s include the opening cysteine and the closing phenylalanine or tryptophan. A D gene is named only where the DNA matches it firmly. Clone sizes are given selectively: once, few, many, or a class where the clone is expanded.

TRBV10-1	TRBJ2-3	TRBD2	.	TGCGCCAGCAGTGGTCGGGAGCTGGGAGGGAATACGCAGTATTTT	CASSGRELGGNTQYF
TRBV5-6	TRBJ1-1	.	.	TGTGCCAGCAGCTTGAATCCGGGGATGAACACTGAAGCTTTCTTT	CASSLNPGMNTEAFF
TRBV3-1/TRBV3-2	TRBJ1-2	TRBD1	.	TGTGCCAGCAGCCATCTCCGGGACAGGAATAACTATGGCTACACCTTC	CASSHLRDRNNYGYTF
TRBV5-6	TRBJ1-4	.	.	TGTGCCAGCAGCCGGTGGACTAATGAAAAACTGTTTTTT	CASSRWTNEKLFF
TRBV29-1	TRBJ1-2	.	.	TGCAGCGTTAGGGGCCTACTAAACTATGGCTACACCTTC	CSVRGLLNYGYTF
TRBV12-3/TRBV12-4	TRBJ1-2	.	.	TGTGCCAGCAGTTTAAGCCGTACCTATGGCTACACCTTC	CASSLSRTYGYTF
TRBV18	TRBJ2-1	TRBD1	.	TGTGCCAGCTCACCACCCCGGGACAGGGGGCTTGCCGGGGAAAATGAGCAGTTCTTC	CASSPPRDRGLAGENEQFF
TRBV7-2	TRBJ2-3	.	.	TGTGCCAGCAGCCAAGGGCTGCCCCGGGGTACGCAGTATTTT	CASSQGLPRGTQYF
TRBV2	TRBJ2-7	.	.	TGTGCCAGCGGTCTTGGCAGGCAGTACTTC	CASGLGRQYF
TRBV4-3	TRBJ2-5	TRBD2	.	TGCGCCAGCAGCGGGACTAGCGGGGCCCAGTACTTC	CASSGTSGAQYF
TRBV27	TRBJ2-7	TRBD1	.	TGTGCCAGCAGTTTGGTAAAGGGGGCGCAAGAGCAGTACTTC	CASSLVKGAQEQYF
TRBV4-3	TRBJ2-3	TRBD1	.	TGCGCCAGCAGCCAAGTGACAGCGACAGGGCGCACAGATACGCAGTATTTT	CASSQVTATGRTDTQYF
TRBV7-2	TRBJ1-3	.	.	TGTGCCAGCAGCCCAGGGGCGCCTGGAAACACCATATATTTT	CASSPGAPGNTIYF
TRBV24-1	TRBJ2-2	.	.	TGTGCCACCAGTGATTTTAACTCCGGGGGCACCGGGGAGCTGTTTTTT	CATSDFNSGGTGELFF
TRBV29-1	TRBJ2-3	TRBD2	.	TGCAGCGTTCTCCGTAGAGCGGGGGGTCACACAGATACGCAGTATTTT	CSVLRRAGGHTDTQYF
TRBV5-7	TRBJ1-5	.	.	TGTGCCAGCAGCTTCCTTCTAAATCAGCCCCAGCATTTT	CASSFLLNQPQHF
TRBV19	TRBJ2-5	.	once	TGTGCCAGTAGTATAAGGGCGGGACAGCGAGAGACCCAGTACTTC	CASSIRAGQRETQYF
TRBV7-9	TRBJ2-1	TRBD1	.	TGTGCCAGCAGTTCCGACAGGGAATACAATGAGCAGTTCTTC	CASSSDREYNEQFF
TRBV30	TRBJ1-4	TRBD1	.	TGTGCCTGGAGTGGGAAACAGGGGATTGCAACTAATGAAAAACTGTTTTTT	CAWSGKQGIATNEKLFF
TRBV19	TRBJ1-5	.	.	TGTGCCAGTAGTATTGGGGGGTATAGCAATCAGCCCCAGCATTTT	CASSIGGYSNQPQHF
TRBV2	TRBJ1-2	TRBD1	.	TGTGCCAGCAGTGAAGGAACAGGGGGAGGCTCCTATGGCTACACCTTC	CASSEGTGGGSYGYTF
TRBV7-9	TRBJ1-1	TRBD1	.	TGTGCCAGCAGCACCCAGGGGGATTGGACTGAAGCTTTCTTT	CASSTQGDWTEAFF
TRBV28	TRBJ1-5	.	few	TGTGCCAGCAGTTCGGGGGGAAATCAGCCCCAGCATTTT	CASSSGGNQPQHF
TRBV7-2	TRBJ1-4	.	.	TGTGCCAGCAGCTTAGATGGGACAACAACTAATGAAAAACTGTTTTTT	CASSLDGTTTNEKLFF
TRBV27	TRBJ1-2	TRBD1	.	TGTGCCAGCAGTGGACTTCAGGGGGCTGATGGCTACACCTTC	CASSGLQGADGYTF
TRBV5-5	TRBJ2-5	TRBD1	.	TGTGCCAGCAGCAGGGGACAGGAGGAGACCCAGTACTTC	CASSRGQEETQYF
TRBV5-6	TRBJ1-5	TRBD1	.	TGTGCCAGCAGCTCCCAAGGGACAGGGGACAATCAGCCCCAGCATTTT	CASSSQGTGDNQPQHF
TRBV7-2	TRBJ1-2	TRBD1	few	TGTGCCAGCAGCTTAGGACAGGGGTGGCTCTATGGCTACACCTTC	CASSLGQGWLYGYTF
TRBV24-1	TRBJ2-1	TRBD1	.	TGTGCCACCAGTGACGCCGGGACAGGGGACAATGAGCAGTTCTTC	CATSDAGTGDNEQFF
TRBV4-2	TRBJ1-3	.	.	TGTGCCAGCAGCCAAGATGGTAACAGTGGAAACACCATATATTTT	CASSQDGNSGNTIYF
TRBV12-3/TRBV12-4	TRBJ1-3	.	few	TGTGCCAGCAGTTTGATCAACCCAGACACCATATATTTT	CASSLINPDTIYF
TRBV7-2	TRBJ1-1	.	few	TGTGCCAGCAGCTCACAGGGAAACACTGAAGCTTTCTTT	CASSSQGNTEAFF
TRBV7-9	TRBJ2-7	.	.	TGTGCCAGCAGCTTTCTGGGAGGCTACGAGCAGTACTTC	CASSFLGGYEQYF
TRBV11-2	TRBJ1-1	TRBD1	.	TGTGCCAGCAGCTCCAGGGGGCAGAACACTGAAGCTTTCTTT	CASSSRGQNTEAFF
TRBV4-3	TRBJ1-5	.	.	TGCGCCAGCAGCCAAAGCGGGGGGAACAATCAGCCCCAGCATTTT	CASSQSGGNNQPQHF
TRBV25-1	TRBJ1-2	TRBD1	once	TGTGCCAGCAGTGAACCTACCATGGGACAGGGGGCGAATGGCTACACCTTC	CASSEPTMGQGANGYTF
TRBV3-1/TRBV3-2	TRBJ2-1	.	.	TGTGCCAGCAGCCTTGCCGGTAATGAGCAGTTCTTC	CASSLAGNEQFF
TRBV6-2/TRBV6-3	TRBJ2-1	TRBD2	.	TGTGCCAGCAGTTACTCGATGGGACTAGCAAGCTACAATGAGCAGTTCTTC	CASSYSMGLASYNEQFF
TRBV4-3	TRBJ1-2	.	.	TGCGCCAGCAGCCAAGATCTCGGGATAGGGCCTGGCTACACCTTC	CASSQDLGIGPGYTF
TRBV29-1	TRBJ1-2	.	.	TGCAGCGTGCGGACGGGAGCTAACTATGGCTACACCTTC	CSVRTGANYGYTF
TRBV29-1	TRBJ2-5	TRBD2	.	TGCAGCGTCCCAACCTCGCTAGCGGGAGGGCCAGGGGAGACCCAGTACTTC	CSVPTSLAGGPGETQYF
TRBV25-1	TRBJ1-4	TRBD1	.	TGTGCCAGCAGTGACGACAGGGGGGATGAAAAACTGTTTTTT	CASSDDRGDEKLFF
TRBV10-3	TRBJ1-5	.	.	TGTGCCATCAGTGATATGGCAGGGAATCAGCCCCAGCATTTT	CAISDMAGNQPQHF
TRBV15	TRBJ1-5	.	.	TGTGCCACCAGCAGAGGGTTTGGAGGGGAAAATCAGCCCCAGCATTTT	CATSRGFGGENQPQHF
TRBV15	TRBJ2-5	TRBD2	.	TGTGCCACCAGCAGAGGGCTTAAGGGAGGGCCTGAGACCCAGTACTTC	CATSRGLKGGPETQYF
TRBV7-9	TRBJ1-6	.	.	TGTGCCAGCAGCTTAGGACAGGACCTTTATAATTCACCCCTCCACTTT	CASSLGQDLYNSPLHF
TRBV30	TRBJ1-6	.	.	TGTGCCTGGAAACAGGAAGACTATAATTCACCCCTCCACTTT	CAWKQEDYNSPLHF
TRBV10-3	TRBJ1-4	TRBD1	.	TGTGCCATCAGTGAGTCGGACAGGGGGAATGAAAAACTGTTTTTT	CAISESDRGNEKLFF
TRBV6-6	TRBJ2-4	TRBD1	.	TGTGCCAGCAGAGACAGGGCCAACGTAGCCAAAAACATTCAGTACTTC	CASRDRANVAKNIQYF
TRBV27	TRBJ2-5	.	.	TGTGCCAGCAGTTCCAAGTACTTC	CASSSKYF
TRBV11-2	TRBJ2-7	TRBD1	.	TGTGCCAGCAGCAAGGGACAGGGATTCTACGAGCAGTACTTC	CASSKGQGFYEQYF
TRBV27	TRBJ2-5	TRBD2	.	TGTGCCAGCAGTAGGCTAGCGGGAGGGACTTACCAAGAGACCCAGTACTTC	CASSRLAGGTYQETQYF